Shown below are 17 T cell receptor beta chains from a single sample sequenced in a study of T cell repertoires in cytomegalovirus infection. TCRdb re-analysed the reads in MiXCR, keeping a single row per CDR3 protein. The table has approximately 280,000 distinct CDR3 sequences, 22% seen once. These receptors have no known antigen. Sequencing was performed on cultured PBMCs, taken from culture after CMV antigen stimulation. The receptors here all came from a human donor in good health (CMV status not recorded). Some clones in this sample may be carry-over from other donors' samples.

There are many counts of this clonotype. The CDR3 spells CASRRGPGEETQYF. CDR3 in DNA: TGTGCCAGCAGAAGAGGGCCTGGGGAAGAGACCCAGTACTTC. The J gene is TRBJ2-5, the V gene TRBV7-2; possible D gene TRBD2, 5 bases. Germline loops: CDR1 SGHTA, CDR2 FQGNSA. The V and J ends lost 6 bases and 3 bases respectively, with 14 bases between them. This CDR3 has 14 residues.

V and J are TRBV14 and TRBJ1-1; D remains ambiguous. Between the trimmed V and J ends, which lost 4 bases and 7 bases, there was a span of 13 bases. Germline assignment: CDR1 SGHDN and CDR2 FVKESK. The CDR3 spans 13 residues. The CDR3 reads CASSPLDGSEAFF. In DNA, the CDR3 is TGTGCCAGCAGCCCACTGGACGGGAGTGAAGCTTTCTTT.

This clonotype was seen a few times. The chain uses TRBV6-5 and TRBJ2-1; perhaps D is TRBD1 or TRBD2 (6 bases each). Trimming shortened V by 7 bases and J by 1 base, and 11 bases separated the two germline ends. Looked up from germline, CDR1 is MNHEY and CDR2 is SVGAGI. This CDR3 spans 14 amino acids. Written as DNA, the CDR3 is TGTGCCAGCATGAGAGGGGGGTCCTACAATGAGCAGTTCTTC. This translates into CASMRGGSYNEQFF.

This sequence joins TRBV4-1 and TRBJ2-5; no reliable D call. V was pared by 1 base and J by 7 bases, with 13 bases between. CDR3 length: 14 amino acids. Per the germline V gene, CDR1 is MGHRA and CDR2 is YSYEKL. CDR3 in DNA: TGCGCCAGCAGCCAAGTGGCCGCGGTAGGGACCCAGTACTTC. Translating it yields CASSQVAAVGTQYF.

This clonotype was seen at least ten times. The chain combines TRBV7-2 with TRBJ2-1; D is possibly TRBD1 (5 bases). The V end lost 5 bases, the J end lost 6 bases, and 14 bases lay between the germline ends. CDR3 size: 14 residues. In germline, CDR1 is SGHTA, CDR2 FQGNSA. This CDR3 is CASSQLRTGNEQFF. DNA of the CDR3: TGTGCCAGCAGCCAACTTCGAACAGGCAATGAGCAGTTCTTC.

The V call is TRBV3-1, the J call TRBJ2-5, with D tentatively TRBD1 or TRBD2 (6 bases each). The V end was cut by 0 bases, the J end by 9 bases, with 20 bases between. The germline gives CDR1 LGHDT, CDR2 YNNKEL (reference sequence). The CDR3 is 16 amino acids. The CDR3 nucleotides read TGTGCCAGCAGCCAAGAACCGACGGGGGCGGTTTATCCCCAGTACTTC. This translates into CASSQEPTGAVYPQYF.

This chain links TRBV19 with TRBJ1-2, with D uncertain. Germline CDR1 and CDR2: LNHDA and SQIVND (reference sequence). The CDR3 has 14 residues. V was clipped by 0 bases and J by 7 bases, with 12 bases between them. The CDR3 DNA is TGTGCCAGTAGTATAGAGTCCGGGGTCTTTGGCTACACCTTC. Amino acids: CASSIESGVFGYTF.

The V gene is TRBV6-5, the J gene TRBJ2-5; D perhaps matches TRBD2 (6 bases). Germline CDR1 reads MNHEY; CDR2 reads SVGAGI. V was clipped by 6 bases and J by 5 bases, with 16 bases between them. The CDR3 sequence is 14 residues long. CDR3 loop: CASRGPSDYETQYF. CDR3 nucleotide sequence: TGTGCCAGCAGGGGTCCTAGCGACTACGAGACCCAGTACTTC.

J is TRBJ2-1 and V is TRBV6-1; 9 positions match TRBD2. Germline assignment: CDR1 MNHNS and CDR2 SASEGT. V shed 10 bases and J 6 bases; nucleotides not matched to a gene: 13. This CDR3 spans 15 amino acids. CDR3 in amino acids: CAILRGVAGVNEQFF. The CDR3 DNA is TGTGCCATCCTCAGGGGGGTAGCGGGAGTCAATGAGCAGTTCTTC.

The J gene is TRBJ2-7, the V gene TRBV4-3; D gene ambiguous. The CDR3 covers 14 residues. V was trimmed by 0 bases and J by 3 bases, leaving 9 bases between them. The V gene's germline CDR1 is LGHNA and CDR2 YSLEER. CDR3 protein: CASSQDTTLYEQYV. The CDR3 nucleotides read TGCGCCAGCAGCCAAGATACTACGCTCTACGAGCAGTACGTC.

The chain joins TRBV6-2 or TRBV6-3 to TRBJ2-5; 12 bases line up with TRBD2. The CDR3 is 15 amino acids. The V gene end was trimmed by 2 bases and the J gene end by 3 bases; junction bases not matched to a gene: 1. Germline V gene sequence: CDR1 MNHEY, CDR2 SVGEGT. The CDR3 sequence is CASSYRTSGKETQYF. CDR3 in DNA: TGTGCCAGCAGTTACCGGACTAGCGGGAAAGAGACCCAGTACTTC.

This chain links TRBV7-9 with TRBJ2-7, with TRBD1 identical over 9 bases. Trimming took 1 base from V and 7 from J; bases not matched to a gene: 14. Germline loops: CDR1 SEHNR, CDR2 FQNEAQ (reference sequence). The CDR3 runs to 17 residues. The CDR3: CASSLDKWGQGPPEQYV. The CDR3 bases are TGTGCCAGCAGCTTAGATAAATGGGGACAGGGCCCCCCGGAGCAGTACGTC.

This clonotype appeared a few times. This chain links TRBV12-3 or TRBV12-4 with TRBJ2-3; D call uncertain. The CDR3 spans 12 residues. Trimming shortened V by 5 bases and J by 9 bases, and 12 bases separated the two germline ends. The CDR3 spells CASSTAPNTQYF. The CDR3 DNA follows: TGTGCCAGCAGTACCGCCCCCAACACGCAGTATTTT.

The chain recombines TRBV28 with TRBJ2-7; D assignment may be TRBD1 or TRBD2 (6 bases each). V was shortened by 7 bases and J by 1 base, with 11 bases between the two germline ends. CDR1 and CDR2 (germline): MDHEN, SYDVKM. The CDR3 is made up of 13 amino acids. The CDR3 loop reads CASIKGGSYEQYF. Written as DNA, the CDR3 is TGTGCCAGCATTAAGGGGGGATCCTACGAGCAGTACTTC.

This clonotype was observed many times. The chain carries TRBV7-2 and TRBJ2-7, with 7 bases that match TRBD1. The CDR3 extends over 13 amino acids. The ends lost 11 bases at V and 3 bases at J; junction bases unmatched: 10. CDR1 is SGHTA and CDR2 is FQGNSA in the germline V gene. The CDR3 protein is CASYDRVNYEQYF. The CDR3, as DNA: TGTGCCTCCTACGACAGGGTGAACTACGAGCAGTACTTC.

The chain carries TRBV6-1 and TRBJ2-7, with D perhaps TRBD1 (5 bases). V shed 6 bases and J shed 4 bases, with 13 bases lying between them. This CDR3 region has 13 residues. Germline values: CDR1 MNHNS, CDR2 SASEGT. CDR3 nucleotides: TGTGCCAGCAGAGCAGGGCCAGATTACGAGCAGTACGTC. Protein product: CASRAGPDYEQYV.

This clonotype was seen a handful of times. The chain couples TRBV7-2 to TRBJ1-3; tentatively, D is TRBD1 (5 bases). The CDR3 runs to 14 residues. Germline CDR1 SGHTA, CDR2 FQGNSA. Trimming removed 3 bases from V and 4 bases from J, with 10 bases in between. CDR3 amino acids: CASSFRQLGNTIYF. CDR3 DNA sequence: TGTGCCAGCAGCTTCAGACAGTTGGGAAACACCATATATTTT.